The sequence of this T cell receptor (beta chain) was determined in a study of cytomegalovirus exposure and HLA in healthy donors. Whereas donors were nominally healthy upon sampling, unrecorded immune exposures were probable. This CDR3 region has 13 residues. V lost 3 bases and J lost 7, with 12 bases in between. In germline, CDR1 is SGDLS, CDR2 YYNGEE. Primers: 60 Vbeta forward and 13 Jbeta reverse. Using immunoSEQ multiplex PCR, the repertoire was profiled, and TCRdb retains in-frame clones only, with some absent. The repertoire holds 90,000 to 140,000 clones, around 80% seen once, with roughly 6% in the top ten.

The sequenced sample was PBMCs. This TCR was sampled from a male donor in good health and CMV-seronegative. This chain uses TRBV9 with TRBJ2-3; TRBD1 is a possible D gene (6 bases). The CDR3 region has the DNA TGTGCCAGCAGCGGAGGGGGAGTATATACGCAGTATTTT. This gives the protein CASSGGGVYTQYF.